The 30 T cell receptor beta chains below come from one sample, sequenced in a study of T cell responses to AZD1222 COVID-19 vaccine. Clones were sequenced by immunoSEQ multiplex PCR, and TCRdb holds only the in-frame ones, with some missing. The sample comprises 150,000 to 200,000 clones, approximately 95% of which are singletons, and about 4.2% rests with the top ten. The specimen comprised peripheral blood, sampled on day 0 of AZD1222 vaccination. The receptors were sampled from an adult in good health.

This chain's CDR3 is CATRPEQRANEKLFF. For the CDR3, the DNA is TGTGCCACCCGACCGGAGCAACGGGCTAATGAAAAACTGTTTTTT. V gene TRBV24-1 combines with J gene TRBJ1-4; D gene uncertain. Germline V CDR1 and CDR2: KGHDR, SFDVKD. Trimming removed 9 bases from V and 3 bases from J, with 16 bases in between. The CDR3 length is 15 residues.

The V gene is TRBV7-9, the J gene TRBJ2-1, with 10 bases that match TRBD1. Germline CDR1 and CDR2: SEHNR and FQNEAQ (reference sequence). The CDR3 has 16 residues. The ends lost 5 bases at V and 9 bases at J; junction bases unmatched: 13. CDR3 sequence (DNA): TGTGCCAGCAGCCCTCCGGGACAGGGGTTGATTAGTGAGCAGTTCTTC. This encodes CASSPPGQGLISEQFF.

V gene TRBV12-5 combines with J gene TRBJ1-3; perhaps TRBD1 as D (6 bases). V was shortened by 0 bases and J by 0 bases, with 21 bases between the two germline ends. CDR3 length equals 20 residues. CDR1 is LGHNT, CDR2 FRNRAP, per germline. In nucleotides, the CDR3 is TGTGCTAGTGGTTTGGTACCTCGGTGGCAGGGACAAGGCTCTGGAAACACCATATATTTT. Translated, it gives CASGLVPRWQGQGSGNTIYF.

CDR3 bases: TGTGCCAGCAGTTTTAGTCCTTCCGGACAGTACACTGAAGCTTTCTTT. Translation gives CASSFSPSGQYTEAFF. The chain recombines TRBV2 with TRBJ1-1, with D maybe TRBD1 (6 bases). The V end was cut by 5 bases, the J end by 3 bases, with 19 bases between. The CDR3 runs 16 residues. Germline CDR1 and CDR2: SNHLY and FYNNEI.

The chain uses TRBV27 and TRBJ1-5, with D perhaps TRBD1 (5 bases). This CDR3 has 15 residues. V lost 3 bases and J lost 7, with 16 bases in between. Germline values: CDR1 MNHEY, CDR2 SMNVEV (reference sequence). CDR3 sequence reads: CASSFRPGGGQPQHF. The CDR3 bases are TGTGCCAGCAGTTTCCGACCCGGGGGGGGGCAGCCCCAGCATTTT.

The rearrangement joins TRBV7-9 to TRBJ2-5; D gene unclear. This CDR3 has 12 amino acids. Looked up from germline, CDR1 is SEHNR and CDR2 is FQNEAQ (reference sequence). Trimming removed 5 bases from V and 5 bases from J, with 9 bases in between. The CDR3 nucleotides read TGTGCCAGCAGCCGCCCCATGGAGACCCAGTACTTC. This gives the protein CASSRPMETQYF.

The chain links TRBV9 to TRBJ1-1; the D gene is possibly TRBD1 (6 bases). Germline values: CDR1 SGDLS, CDR2 YYNGEE. Trimming removed 3 bases at V and 1 base at J, with 10 bases between. The CDR3 is 14 amino acids. The chain's CDR3 is CASSASTGNTEAFF. CDR3 coding DNA: TGTGCCAGCAGCGCCTCGACAGGGAACACTGAAGCTTTCTTT.

The chain recombines TRBV29-1 with TRBJ1-1; TRBD1 is a possible D gene (5 bases). CDR1 and CDR2 (germline): SQVTM, ANQGSEA. This CDR3 has 11 residues. Trimming took off 8 bases at V and 7 bases at J, with 14 bases between the two ends. CDR3 amino acids: CSTWGLGEAFF. CDR3 sequence (DNA): TGCAGCACCTGGGGACTGGGTGAAGCTTTCTTT.

The J gene is TRBJ1-6, the V gene TRBV27; D is ambiguous. This CDR3 spans 16 amino acids. The germline V gene encodes CDR1 MNHEY and CDR2 SMNVEV (reference sequence). The ends were cut back, 4 bases at V and 0 bases at J, with 10 bases in the middle. This CDR3 is CASSSDLSSYNSPLHF. For the CDR3, the DNA is TGTGCCAGCAGTTCCGATTTAAGCTCCTATAATTCACCCCTCCACTTT.

The rearrangement joins TRBV15 to TRBJ2-7; D is perhaps TRBD1 (5 bases). Germline lookup yields CDR1 LNHNV and CDR2 YYDKDF (reference sequence). V was pared by 0 bases and J by 4 bases, with 7 bases between. This CDR3 is 13 amino acids long. The CDR3: CATSRDRQYEQYF. CDR3 in DNA: TGTGCCACCAGCAGAGACCGACAGTACGAGCAGTACTTC.

The chain is built from TRBV5-4 and TRBJ2-5, with D possibly being TRBD1 (5 bases). The V gene lost 2 bases and the J gene lost 2 bases, with 10 bases spanning the gap. Per the germline V gene, CDR1 is SGHNT and CDR2 is YYREEE (reference sequence). This CDR3 has 14 residues. DNA of the CDR3: TGTGCCAGCAGCTTCCAGACAGCACAAGAGACCCAGTACTTC. Protein sequence: CASSFQTAQETQYF.

This chain connects TRBV12-5 to TRBJ2-1, with TRBD1 matching 7 bases. Trimming took 5 bases from V and 8 from J; bases not matched to a gene: 9. The CDR3 loop spans 14 amino acids. CDR1 is LGHNT, CDR2 FRNRAP, per germline. CDR3 DNA sequence: TGTGCTAGTGGTCTCGGACAGGTGGGCGATGAGCAGTTCTTC. Translation gives CASGLGQVGDEQFF.

The gene calls are TRBV2 and TRBJ2-1, with 9 bases that match TRBD2. The junction had 10 bases not matched to a gene; V was cut back by 6 bases and J by 10 bases. In germline, CDR1 is SNHLY, CDR2 FYNNEI. The CDR3 is 14 amino acids. CDR3 DNA: TGTGCCAGCAGGGCCGGGACTAGCATTCGGGAGCAGTTCTTC. Translated, it gives CASRAGTSIREQFF.

The chain joins TRBV29-1 to TRBJ1-1; 7 nucleotides line up with TRBD1. CDR1 and CDR2 from the germline V gene are SQVTM and ANQGSEA. The V and J ends lost 6 bases and 7 bases, in that order; junction bases with no gene match: 8. This CDR3 contains 12 residues. CDR3 loop: CSVARGAGEAFF. Written as DNA, the CDR3 is TGCAGCGTCGCCAGGGGGGCTGGTGAAGCTTTCTTT.

The chain carries TRBV4-1 and TRBJ2-1, with 8 nucleotides matching TRBD1. The V gene's germline CDR1 is MGHRA and CDR2 YSYEKL. The J segment lost 8 bases and the V segment lost 3 bases, leaving 6 bases of the junction unmatched. The CDR3 sequence is 14 residues long. The CDR3 DNA is TGCGCCAGCAGCCAGAGACAGGGGACCTATGAGCAGTTCTTC. It translates to CASSQRQGTYEQFF.

This chain uses TRBV10-3 with TRBJ1-1, with D maybe TRBD1 (6 bases). CDR3 size: 15 residues. Germline V gene lookup returns CDR1 ENHRY and CDR2 SYGVKD. V was trimmed by 2 bases and J by 1 base, leaving 11 bases between them. CDR3 nucleotide sequence: TGTGCCATCAGTGAGAGTCCAGGGGCGAACACTGAAGCTTTCTTT. Encoded protein: CAISESPGANTEAFF.

The chain joins TRBV18 to TRBJ2-5, with D possibly TRBD1 on 5 matching bases. The CDR3 is made up of 14 amino acids. Trimming removed 1 base at V and 2 bases at J, with 8 bases between. CDR1 and CDR2 (germline): KGHSH, LQKENI. CDR3 residues: CASSPLGQQETQYF. The CDR3 nucleotides read TGTGCCAGCTCACCACTAGGACAACAAGAGACCCAGTACTTC.

A single count supports this clone. V is TRBV6-5 and J is TRBJ1-2, with no clear D. The germline gives CDR1 MNHEY, CDR2 SVGAGI. This CDR3 has 14 residues. Between the trimmed V and J ends, which lost 11 bases and 4 bases, there was a span of 20 bases. The CDR3 bases are TGTGCCGGCAACCGGGCCTTTCAAGGCTATGGCTACACCTTC. Amino acids: CAGNRAFQGYGYTF.

The rearrangement links TRBV2 to TRBJ1-4, with D perhaps matching TRBD1 (5 bases). CDR1 is SNHLY, CDR2 FYNNEI, per germline. Trimming left V 6 bases short and J 3 bases short, with 11 bases between. This CDR3 region has 14 residues. The CDR3 sequence: CASRQRGANEKLFF. The DNA for the CDR3 is TGTGCCAGCAGACAACGAGGGGCTAATGAAAAACTGTTTTTT.

The CDR3 loop reads CAWSGQGRNTIYF. The CDR3 region has the DNA TGTGCCTGGAGTGGGCAGGGGAGAAACACCATATATTTT. The V call is TRBV30, the J call TRBJ1-3; tentative D call: TRBD1 (6 bases). In germline, CDR1 is GTSNPN, CDR2 SVGIG (reference sequence). Trimming took off 1 base at V and 5 bases at J, with 9 bases between the two ends. The CDR3 covers 13 residues.

The chain couples TRBV7-9 to TRBJ2-2; 7 bases agree with TRBD2. Per germline, CDR1 SEHNR and CDR2 FQNEAQ (reference sequence). This CDR3 spans 15 amino acids. J gave up 4 bases and V 5 bases, and 7 bases lay outside the gene matches. CDR3: CASSPRRGVTGELFF. CDR3 bases: TGTGCCAGCAGCCCTCGCCGGGGGGTCACCGGGGAGCTGTTTTTT.

This clone showed up just once. The gene calls are TRBV12-3 or TRBV12-4 and TRBJ1-1; possibly TRBD1 for D (5 bases). This CDR3 contains 13 residues. Trimming cost V 6 bases and J 5 bases, with 13 bases left between them. The DNA for the CDR3 is TGTGCCAGCAGGGTCCCTTCAGGGACTGAAGCTTTCTTT. This encodes CASRVPSGTEAFF.

This clone showed up just a few times. V is TRBV5-1 and J is TRBJ1-2; 9 bases match TRBD1. J was trimmed by 7 bases and V by 1 base; bases with no gene match: 5. Germline values: CDR1 SGHRS, CDR2 YFSETQ. The CDR3 extends over 14 amino acids. CDR3 region: CASSLKGQGSGYTF. The CDR3 nucleotides are TGCGCCAGCAGCTTGAAGGGACAGGGTTCTGGCTACACCTTC.

This clone was counted once. The genes are TRBV19 and TRBJ2-5; D is possibly TRBD2 (5 bases). Trimming removed 3 bases at V and 5 bases at J, with 10 bases between. The germline gives CDR1 LNHDA, CDR2 SQIVND (reference sequence). The CDR3 covers 13 residues. CDR3 amino acids: CASSIHSDETQYF. CDR3 DNA sequence: TGTGCCAGTAGTATTCATAGCGATGAGACCCAGTACTTC.

The CDR3 sequence: CASSLITGAPNEKLFF. The CDR3, as DNA: TGTGCCAGCAGCTTAATTACAGGGGCGCCTAATGAAAAACTGTTTTTT. The chain links TRBV11-2 to TRBJ1-4; 7 nucleotides match TRBD1. CDR1 SGHAT and CDR2 FQNNGV come from the germline V gene. The V segment lost 2 bases and the J segment 3 bases; nucleotides outside the gene matches: 6. CDR3 length equals 16 residues.

The chain links TRBV6-5 to TRBJ1-5; 12 bases agree with TRBD1. The trim removed 7 bases at V and 6 bases at J, leaving 7 bases unmatched. Germline V gene data show CDR1 as MNHEY and CDR2 as SVGAGI. CDR3 length: 15 amino acids. The CDR3 is CASTTGTGGPQPQHF. CDR3 nucleotide sequence: TGTGCCAGCACCACCGGGACAGGGGGCCCTCAGCCCCAGCATTTT.

This rearrangement joins TRBV4-1 to TRBJ2-3; TRBD2 matches at 12 bases. CDR3 size: 18 residues. The germline V gene has CDR1 MGHRA and CDR2 YSYEKL. Losses at the gene ends were 1 base for V and 2 bases for J; bases not matched to a gene: 7. CDR3 amino acids: CASSQVATSGGFTDTQYF. The CDR3 region has the DNA TGCGCCAGCAGCCAAGTGGCAACTAGCGGGGGGTTCACAGATACGCAGTATTTT.

The genes are TRBV19 and TRBJ1-1; TRBD1 aligns across 9 bases. The CDR3 is 13 residues long. Looked up from germline, CDR1 is LNHDA and CDR2 is SQIVND (reference sequence). V lost 6 bases to trimming and J lost 3 bases; unmatched junction nucleotides: 2. CDR3 sequence reads: CASRQGAYTEAFF. DNA for the CDR3: TGTGCCAGTAGACAGGGGGCATACACTGAAGCTTTCTTT.

In the case of this clone: This CDR3 is also generated by other DNA sequences in the sample. The rearrangement links TRBV5-1 to TRBJ1-1; D uncertain. V was clipped by 4 bases and J by 5 bases, with 6 bases between them. Per germline, CDR1 SGHRS and CDR2 YFSETQ. The CDR3 runs 11 residues. The CDR3 loop reads CASSLGTEAFF. In nucleotides, the CDR3 is TGCGCCAGCAGCCTGGGGACTGAAGCTTTCTTT. The whole variable domain, remainder taken from reference TRBV5-1 and TRBJ1-1, is KAGVTQTPRYLIKTRGQQVTLSCSPISGHRSVSWYQQTPGQGLQFLFEYFSETQRNKGNFPGRFSGRQFSNSRSEMNVSTLELGDSALYLCASSLGTEAFFGQGTRLTVV.

The J gene is TRBJ1-2, the V gene TRBV27, with D maybe TRBD1 (5 bases). The germline V gene has CDR1 MNHEY and CDR2 SMNVEV (reference sequence). Trimming took 8 bases from V and 2 from J, leaving 12 bases between them. The CDR3 is 13 amino acids. CDR3 nucleotides: TGTGCCAGCTCCCACAGGATCAACTATGGCTACACCTTC. It yields the protein CASSHRINYGYTF.